This TCR beta chain was sequenced during a study of technical replicates of blood from a few donors. Generated by immunoSEQ multiplex PCR, the TCRdb table keeps only in-frame clones and is missing some. This sample has tens of thousands of clones, with about nine tenths found just once. The CDR3 length is 14 residues. CDR1 is LNHDA and CDR2 is SQIVND in the germline V gene (reference sequence). Between the trimmed V and J ends, which lost 6 bases and 2 bases, there was a span of 13 bases. This clone appeared a few times. The receptor was isolated from a human donor in good health. Some clones in this sample may be carry-over from other donors' samples. Sequencing input: T cells isolated from PBMCs. V is TRBV19 and J is TRBJ1-1; D uncertain. CDR3 coding DNA: TGTGCCAGTAGGACGACGGGGATTAACACTGAAGCTTTCTTT. It is translated as CASRTTGINTEAFF.